Shown below are 11 T cell receptor beta chains from a single sample sequenced in a study of graft-versus-host responses after intestinal transplantation. Measured with immunoSEQ multiplex PCR; TCRdb has only the in-frame clones, and not every one. This table holds 90,000 to 130,000 clones, about 94% found once. The antigens these receptors bind are not known. Sequenced here: unstimulated CD8+ T cells sorted from spleen or lymph node cells, sampled before intestinal transplant. The receptors here all came from a human donor who received an intestinal transplant.

This rearrangement joins TRBV13 to TRBJ2-7; 13 bases fit TRBD2. Germline CDR1 is PRHDT and CDR2 is FYEKMQ (reference sequence). With 2 bases clipped from V and 6 bases from J, the junction kept 10 bases outside the gene matches. This CDR3 is built from 17 residues. CDR3 sequence (DNA): TGTGCCAGCAGCTTAAGGGGCCCCGGGACTAGCGGGACCGAGCAGTACTTC. Translated: CASSLRGPGTSGTEQYF. Full variable domain (outside the CDR3, taken from reference TRBV13 and TRBJ2-7): AAGVIQSPRHLIKEKRETATLKCYPIPRHDTVYWYQQGPGQDPQFLISFYEKMQSDKGSIPDRFSAQQFSDYHSELNMSSLELGDSALYFCASSLRGPGTSGTEQYFGPGTRLTVT.

This chain uses TRBV19 with TRBJ2-1, with 13 bases that match TRBD2. CDR1 is LNHDA, CDR2 SQIVND, per germline (reference sequence). J lost 4 bases, V lost 5 bases, and 5 bases had no gene match. The CDR3 contains 16 residues. The CDR3 protein is CASSWELAGGYNEQFF. The CDR3 DNA reads as TGTGCCAGTAGTTGGGAACTAGCGGGAGGGTACAATGAGCAGTTCTTC.

This chain uses TRBV4-1 with TRBJ2-7; D remains unclear. Germline loops: CDR1 MGHRA, CDR2 YSYEKL. This CDR3 contains 14 residues. The V and J ends lost 3 bases and 6 bases respectively, with 15 bases between them. CDR3 bases: TGCGCCAGCAGCCACTCTTACGATACGGGCGAGCAGTACTTC. It specifies CASSHSYDTGEQYF.

Details on this clone: Sequence at one end of the junction differs from germline and may be a read error. The chain links TRBV7-7 to TRBJ2-3; 7 bases fit TRBD2. The CDR3 sequence is 15 residues long. In germline, CDR1 is SSHAT, CDR2 FNYEAQ (reference sequence). CDR3 in amino acids: CASSPIPRGDDTQYF. The CDR3 region has the DNA TGTGCTAGCAGCCCGATCCCCCGGGGGGACGATACGCAGTATTTT.

This chain uses TRBV6-5 with TRBJ2-7; TRBD2 aligns across 8 bases. V was pared by 10 bases and J by 3 bases, with 5 bases of the junction left unmatched. The CDR3 sequence is 12 residues long. CDR1 is MNHEY and CDR2 is SVGAGI in the germline V gene. CDR3: CATGRGDYEQYF. The CDR3 nucleotides are TGTGCCACCGGGAGGGGGGACTACGAGCAGTACTTC.

J is TRBJ2-1 and V is TRBV7-8; D remains ambiguous. The ends were cut back, 4 bases at V and 7 bases at J, with 14 bases in the middle. The V gene's germline CDR1 is SGHVS and CDR2 FQNEAQ. This CDR3 is 14 amino acids long. DNA for the CDR3: TGTGCCAGCAGCTCGGGCCGGCCCCCTAATGAGCAGTTCTTC. Translation gives CASSSGRPPNEQFF.

The gene calls are TRBV5-1 and TRBJ1-5; 8 bases map to TRBD1. V gave up 2 bases and J gave up 6 bases; unmatched junction bases: 7. Germline V CDR1 and CDR2: SGHRS, YFSETQ. This CDR3 has 15 residues. The CDR3 region has the DNA TGCGCCAGCAGCTTCGCAGGGGGCGCCGGTCAGCCCCAGCATTTT. Translated, it gives CASSFAGGAGQPQHF.

This chain joins TRBV7-8 and TRBJ2-7; 8 bases align to TRBD2. The length of the CDR3 is 15 residues. Germline V gene data show CDR1 as SGHVS and CDR2 as FQNEAQ. Germline trimming cut 3 bases from V and 3 bases from J; bases unmatched to any gene: 7. The CDR3 coding sequence is TGTGCCAGCAGCTTGGTTAGCGGGACGGTCTACGAGCAGTACTTC. Translating it yields CASSLVSGTVYEQYF.

The chain employs TRBV2 and TRBJ2-1; 11 bases are shared with TRBD1. This CDR3 spans 14 amino acids. The J segment lost 8 bases and the V segment lost 9 bases, leaving 9 bases of the junction unmatched. Germline V lookup: CDR1 SNHLY, CDR2 FYNNEI. CDR3 sequence (DNA): TGTGCCAGGGAGGGGGACAGGGGGAAGTATGAGCAGTTCTTC. The encoded protein is CAREGDRGKYEQFF.

The J gene is TRBJ2-5, the V gene TRBV5-1; 12 nucleotides align to TRBD2. The J call may be wrong; the DNA end is better matched by TRBJ2-7. This CDR3 is 14 amino acids long. CDR1 and CDR2 from the germline V gene are SGHRS and YFSETQ. DNA of the CDR3: TGCGCCAGCAGCCCACTAGCGGGAGGCGACGAGCAGTACTTC. Its translation is CASSPLAGGDEQYF.

The gene calls are TRBV9 and TRBJ2-1, with D hard to call. This CDR3 is built from 12 residues. The V gene's germline CDR1 is SGDLS and CDR2 YYNGEE. V was pared by 5 bases and J by 4 bases, with 7 bases between. CDR3 coding DNA: TGTGCCAGCAGTGAGAGTTACAATGAGCAGTTCTTC. This gives the protein CASSESYNEQFF.